Shown below are 12 T cell receptor beta chains from a single sample sequenced in a study of cytomegalovirus exposure and HLA in healthy donors. Sequencing used immunoSEQ multiplex PCR; TCRdb keeps in-frame clones, though not all of them. The data contain approximately 300,000 clones, 75% to 90% of them seen just once; the ten biggest clones take up roughly 1.1%. The sequenced sample was PBMCs. Source of these receptors: a young woman in good health and CMV-seropositive.

CDR3 in DNA: TGTGCCAGCAGCTATAGACAGGCCTACGAGCAGTACTTC. This gives the protein CASSYRQAYEQYF. The chain employs TRBV7-9 and TRBJ2-7; D may be TRBD1 (6 bases). V was shortened by 4 bases and J by 2 bases, with 9 bases between the two germline ends. The germline CDR1 and CDR2 sequences are SEHNR and FQNEAQ (reference sequence). This CDR3 has 13 amino acids.

This chain uses TRBV29-1 with TRBJ2-7, with 7 bases lining up with TRBD2. V trimming: 6 bases; J trimming: 0 bases; junction bases outside the gene matches: 5. Looked up from germline, CDR1 is SQVTM and CDR2 is ANQGSEA. The CDR3 sequence is 13 residues long. The CDR3 nucleotides are TGCAGCGTGGCCGGGGACTACTCCTACGAGCAGTACTTC. Translated: CSVAGDYSYEQYF.

This clone turned up a few times. The rearrangement uses TRBV2 and TRBJ2-7; D ambiguous. This CDR3 has 14 amino acids. The V gene's germline CDR1 is SNHLY and CDR2 FYNNEI. V lost 5 bases, J lost 2 bases, and 13 bases lay in between. The CDR3: CASSRLEGPYEQYF. CDR3 DNA sequence: TGTGCCAGCAGTCGTCTCGAAGGCCCCTACGAGCAGTACTTC.

The chain links TRBV7-9 to TRBJ2-3; D not resolved. In germline, CDR1 is SEHNR, CDR2 FQNEAQ (reference sequence). The CDR3 has 14 amino acids. V was shortened by 2 bases and J by 0 bases, with 6 bases between the two germline ends. The CDR3 protein is CASSLKGSTDTQYF. The CDR3 nucleotides read TGTGCCAGCAGCTTAAAGGGTAGCACAGATACGCAGTATTTT.

This rearrangement joins TRBV4-1 to TRBJ2-1; TRBD2 aligns across 9 bases. The CDR3 runs to 17 residues. Germline values: CDR1 MGHRA, CDR2 YSYEKL. V lost 3 bases and J lost 8; bases outside the gene matches: 14. CDR3 nucleotides: TGCGCCAGCAGCCACCCTATATCGCGGGAGGGCCCCGATGAGCAGTTCTTC. Residues: CASSHPISREGPDEQFF.

The rearrangement uses TRBV7-8 and TRBJ2-3; 8 nucleotides line up with TRBD2. With V trimmed by 5 bases and J by 4 bases, 26 bases remained unmatched. Germline assignment: CDR1 SGHVS and CDR2 FQNEAQ. The length of the CDR3 is 21 residues. The chain's CDR3 is CASSHEISLAGGRVPPDTQYF. The CDR3 DNA sequence: TGTGCCAGCAGCCACGAAATCTCTCTCGCGGGGGGCCGTGTCCCCCCAGATACGCAGTATTTT.

V usage is TRBV18 and J usage is TRBJ2-7, with 8 positions matching TRBD2. Germline CDR1 reads KGHSH; CDR2 reads LQKENI. Trimming cost V 3 bases and J 1 base; bases outside gene matches: 5. The CDR3 loop spans 15 amino acids. CDR3 DNA sequence: TGTGCCAGCTCACCGAAGCGGGGGTTATCCTACGAGCAGTACTTC. It encodes CASSPKRGLSYEQYF.

The chain recombines TRBV15 with TRBJ1-1, with TRBD1 identical over 9 bases. The CDR3 runs to 13 residues. Unmatched junction bases numbered 0, after V lost 1 base and J lost 6 bases. CDR1 is LNHNV, CDR2 YYDKDF, per germline (reference sequence). DNA of the CDR3: TGTGCCACCAGCAGAGGACAGGGGGCTGAAGCTTTCTTT. This encodes CATSRGQGAEAFF.

V usage is TRBV27 and J usage is TRBJ2-2; D remains ambiguous. From germline, CDR1 is MNHEY and CDR2 SMNVEV (reference sequence). V was shortened by 3 bases and J by 0 bases, with 17 bases between the two germline ends. The CDR3 extends over 18 amino acids. This chain's CDR3 is CASSFSRILHPNTGELFF. CDR3 nucleotides: TGTGCCAGCAGTTTCAGCAGAATCCTCCACCCGAACACCGGGGAGCTGTTTTTT.

The chain is built from TRBV27 and TRBJ1-4; maybe TRBD1 (6 bases). The CDR3 is 18 residues long. Germline V gene sequence: CDR1 MNHEY, CDR2 SMNVEV (reference sequence). V was trimmed by 5 bases and J by 3 bases, leaving 22 bases between them. The CDR3 bases are TGTGCCAGCAGTCCGGACAGTGTACCTAAGCCCCCTAATGAAAAACTGTTTTTT. It codes for CASSPDSVPKPPNEKLFF.

This clone was detected once. The rearrangement joins TRBV29-1 to TRBJ2-7; a weak D match, TRBD1 (6 bases). CDR1 is SQVTM, CDR2 ANQGSEA, per germline. With 1 base removed from V and 0 bases from J, the gap between germline ends came to 10 bases. The CDR3 is 14 residues long. CDR3 protein: CSVEVQGSSYEQYF. The DNA of the CDR3 is TGCAGCGTTGAAGTACAGGGTAGCTCCTACGAGCAGTACTTC.

The rearrangement links TRBV28 to TRBJ1-4; D is unclear. V lost 8 bases and J lost 5, with 12 bases in between. Looked up from germline, CDR1 is MDHEN and CDR2 is SYDVKM. The CDR3 runs 13 residues. The CDR3 is CASQMAGNEKLFF. For the CDR3, the DNA is TGTGCCAGCCAAATGGCGGGGAATGAAAAACTGTTTTTT.